The next 29 T cell receptor beta chains were all read from a single sample in a study of blood T cell repertoires in COVID-19. Assay used: immunoSEQ multiplex PCR; TCRdb lists only in-frame clones, some missing. The table lists about 77,000 clones, roughly 76% of them singletons. The source material was peripheral blood. Source of these receptors: a man aged 65 to 85 with active or convalescent COVID-19.

This sequence joins TRBV19 and TRBJ1-3, with a tentative D call TRBD1 (6 bases). The CDR3 runs 17 residues. Germline lookup yields CDR1 LNHDA and CDR2 SQIVND (reference sequence). V was clipped by 2 bases and J by 6 bases, with 20 bases between them. The CDR3 bases are TGTGCCAGTAGTATACGCAGGCGAACCGGGACACAAAACACCATATATTTT. Its translation: CASSIRRRTGTQNTIYF. The full variable domain, completed using reference TRBV19 and TRBJ1-3, is DGGITQSPKYLFRKEGQNVTLSCEQNLNHDAMYWYRQDPGQGLRLIYYSQIVNDFQKGDIAEGYSVSREKKESFPLTVTSAQKNPTAFYLCASSIRRRTGTQNTIYFGEGSWLTVV.

The rearrangement links TRBV19 to TRBJ1-1, with a possible D match to TRBD1 (6 bases). CDR1 is LNHDA, CDR2 SQIVND, per germline (reference sequence). Trimming pared 5 bases from V and 3 bases from J, leaving 16 bases between. This CDR3 region has 15 residues. The CDR3 reads CASSFTGWWDTEAFF. The CDR3, as DNA: TGTGCCAGTAGTTTCACAGGGTGGTGGGACACTGAAGCTTTCTTT.

The CDR3 is CASNDLTGGDQPQHF. CDR3 bases: TGTGCCAGTAACGATTTAACAGGGGGCGATCAGCCCCAGCATTTT. This chain links TRBV19 with TRBJ1-5; 9 nucleotides match TRBD1. J was trimmed by 5 bases and V by 7 bases; bases with no gene match: 9. This CDR3 comprises 15 residues. In germline, CDR1 is LNHDA, CDR2 SQIVND (reference sequence).

The chain has TRBV11-3 and TRBJ2-1, with 10 bases aligning to TRBD2. The J segment lost 7 bases and the V segment lost 1 base, leaving 4 bases of the junction unmatched. Germline V CDR1 and CDR2: SGHNT, YENEEA. The CDR3 is 15 amino acids. As DNA, the CDR3 is TGTGCCAGCAGCTTAGGTAGCGGGGGGACTAATGAGCAGTTCTTC. This gives the protein CASSLGSGGTNEQFF.

V gene TRBV5-1 combines with J gene TRBJ2-3; D is possibly TRBD2 (7 bases). There are 18 residues in the CDR3. V was cut by 4 bases and J by 0 bases, with 21 bases left in between. CDR1 is SGHRS and CDR2 is YFSETQ in the germline V gene. The CDR3 is CASSRIPSGGTSTDTQYF. CDR3 sequence (DNA): TGCGCCAGCAGCCGAATCCCCTCGGGGGGCACTAGCACAGATACGCAGTATTTT.

This clone was recorded only once. The CDR3 region is CASINTQYF. The CDR3, as DNA: TGTGCCAGTATTAATACGCAGTATTTT. The J gene is TRBJ2-3, the V gene TRBV19; D uncertain. The V gene lost 7 bases and the J gene lost 7 bases, with 3 bases spanning the gap. The CDR3 sequence is 9 residues long. Germline V CDR1 and CDR2: LNHDA, SQIVND (reference sequence).

The chain joins TRBV5-8 to TRBJ1-5; D is possibly TRBD1 (6 bases). The CDR3 consists of 17 residues. V lost 4 bases to trimming and J lost 1 base, with 18 bases between them. CDR1 is SGHTS, CDR2 YDEGEE, per germline. CDR3 in amino acids: CASSKHGGRSSNQPQHF. Written as DNA, the CDR3 is TGTGCCAGCAGCAAGCACGGGGGGCGGTCCAGCAATCAGCCCCAGCATTTT.

This clone was seen a single time. The J gene is TRBJ2-5, the V gene TRBV5-1, with 13 positions matching TRBD2. Germline trimming cut 6 bases from V and 1 base from J; bases unmatched to any gene: 3. The germline V gene encodes CDR1 SGHRS and CDR2 YFSETQ. The CDR3 consists of 15 residues. The CDR3 spells CASKLAGGIQETQYF. The CDR3 DNA reads TGCGCCAGCAAACTAGCGGGGGGGATCCAAGAGACCCAGTACTTC. Together with reference TRBV5-1 and TRBJ2-5, the CDR3 gives the full variable domain: KAGVTQTPRYLIKTRGQQVTLSCSPISGHRSVSWYQQTPGQGLQFLFEYFSETQRNKGNFPGRFSGRQFSNSRSEMNVSTLELGDSALYLCASKLAGGIQETQYFGPGTRLLVL.

V is TRBV5-1 and J is TRBJ2-6; perhaps TRBD2 as D (6 bases). Germline V gene lookup returns CDR1 SGHRS and CDR2 YFSETQ. CDR3 length: 18 residues. V gave up 3 bases and J gave up 1 base, with 17 bases separating them. Written as DNA, the CDR3 is TGCGCCAGCAGCTCCGGGGAATTTGGAGGGTCTGGGGCCAACGTCCTGACTTTC. This translates into CASSSGEFGGSGANVLTF.

The chain carries TRBV28 and TRBJ2-7; no definite D call. CDR1 and CDR2 (germline): MDHEN, SYDVKM. The CDR3 has 14 amino acids. Trimming took off 7 bases at V and 1 base at J, with 14 bases between the two ends. This CDR3 reads CASTTAPGSYEQYF. CDR3 sequence (DNA): TGTGCCAGCACGACTGCACCCGGGTCCTACGAGCAGTACTTC.

The CDR3 protein is CASSLGQPTDTQYF. Written as DNA, the CDR3 is TGTGCCAGCAGCTTGGGACAGCCCACAGATACGCAGTATTTT. V usage is TRBV13 and J usage is TRBJ2-3; 7 nucleotides line up with TRBD1. Trimming took 3 bases from V and 2 from J; bases not matched to a gene: 2. CDR1 PRHDT and CDR2 FYEKMQ come from the germline V gene (reference sequence). The CDR3 spans 14 residues.

The sample holds a few counts of this clone. The chain couples TRBV9 to TRBJ2-3, with TRBD2 matching 11 bases. Germline V gene sequence: CDR1 SGDLS, CDR2 YYNGEE. Unmatched junction bases numbered 9, after V lost 3 bases and J lost 0 bases. The CDR3 contains 18 residues. For the CDR3, the DNA is TGTGCCAGCAGCGCGCGAACTAGCGGGGGCCTAAGCACAGATACGCAGTATTTT. It is translated as CASSARTSGGLSTDTQYF. The whole variable domain, remainder taken from reference TRBV9 and TRBJ2-3, is DSGVTQTPKHLITATGQRVTLRCSPRSGDLSVYWYQQSLDQGLQFLIQYYNGEERAKGNILERFSAQQFPDLHSELNLSSLELGDSALYFCASSARTSGGLSTDTQYFGPGTRLTVL.

V gene TRBV30 combines with J gene TRBJ1-1, with 7 bases fitting TRBD1. Germline assignment: CDR1 GTSNPN and CDR2 SVGIG (reference sequence). The V gene end was trimmed by 0 bases and the J gene end by 0 bases; junction bases not matched to a gene: 7. The CDR3 length is 16 residues. The CDR3 DNA is TGTGCCTGGAGTGTAGGGGGCACGGGTGTGAACACTGAAGCTTTCTTT. This sequence encodes CAWSVGGTGVNTEAFF. Using reference TRBV30 and TRBJ1-1 for the parts outside the CDR3, the full variable domain is SQTIHQWPATLVQPVGSPLSLECTVEGTSNPNLYWYRQAAGRGLQLLFYSVGIGQISSEVPQNLSASRPQDRQFILSSKKLLLSDSGFYLCAWSVGGTGVNTEAFFGQGTRLTVV.

The V call is TRBV10-3, the J call TRBJ1-2; a weak D match, TRBD1 (6 bases). The CDR3 runs to 15 residues. Trimming pared 0 bases from V and 8 bases from J, leaving 16 bases between. Germline V CDR1 and CDR2: ENHRY, SYGVKD. The CDR3 nucleotides read TGTGCCATCAGTGAGTCGTTTGGACAGTGGATCGGCTACACCTTC. Translating it yields CAISESFGQWIGYTF.

The CDR3 coding sequence is TGTGCCAGCAGTAATATCGGACAGGGAGTGGGGTATGGCTACACCTTC. Protein: CASSNIGQGVGYGYTF. The chain is built from TRBV28 and TRBJ1-2; TRBD1 matches at 8 bases. CDR1 is MDHEN, CDR2 SYDVKM, per germline. There are 16 residues in the CDR3. V lost 5 bases to trimming and J lost 5 bases; unmatched junction nucleotides: 13.

This chain uses TRBV6-5 with TRBJ2-7; D possibly corresponds to TRBD2 (7 bases). In germline, CDR1 is MNHEY, CDR2 SVGAGI. The CDR3 contains 14 residues. V dropped 7 bases and J dropped 2 bases, with 15 bases sitting between them. CDR3 bases: TGTGCCAGCACCAAGGGGGGGGGACCCTACGAGCAGTACTTC. Amino acid sequence: CASTKGGGPYEQYF.

This clone was counted once. This sequence joins TRBV29-1 and TRBJ1-4; 7 bases fit TRBD1. CDR3 length equals 14 residues. Germline CDR1 SQVTM, CDR2 ANQGSEA. With 6 bases clipped from V and 4 bases from J, the junction kept 8 bases outside the gene matches. This CDR3 reads CSVRRTGFNEKLFF. The CDR3 DNA is TGCAGCGTGCGACGGACAGGTTTTAATGAAAAACTGTTTTTT. The complete variable domain, with remaining parts taken from reference TRBV29-1 and TRBJ1-4, reads SAVISQKPSRDICQRGTSLTIQCQVDSQVTMMFWYRQQPGQSLTLIATANQGSEATYESGFVIDKFPISRPNLTFSTLTVSNMSPEDSSIYLCSVRRTGFNEKLFFGSGTQLSVL.

The J gene is TRBJ2-7, the V gene TRBV13; 8 nucleotides line up with TRBD1. Per the germline V gene, CDR1 is PRHDT and CDR2 is FYEKMQ (reference sequence). Trimming removed 5 bases from V and 12 bases from J; junction bases left unmatched: 15. This CDR3 region has 14 residues. The CDR3 region is CASSPTLGPGQAYF. CDR3 DNA sequence: TGTGCCAGCAGCCCGACTTTAGGACCGGGACAGGCGTACTTC.

This sequence joins TRBV25-1 and TRBJ2-1; D is possibly TRBD2 (6 bases). Germline V gene data show CDR1 as MGHDK and CDR2 as SYGVNS. The CDR3 is 13 amino acids. V shed 5 bases and J shed 5 bases, with 10 bases lying between them. CDR3 sequence (DNA): TGTGCCAGCAGTTTTAGCGGCCACAATGAGCAGTTCTTC. Residues: CASSFSGHNEQFF.

The J gene is TRBJ2-1, the V gene TRBV19; TRBD1 matches 8 bases. The CDR3 spans 16 residues. Germline CDR1 and CDR2: LNHDA and SQIVND (reference sequence). CDR3 DNA sequence: TGTGCATCACACCAAACAGGGACAGGACGGAGGCATGAGCAGTTCTTC. Its protein product is CASHQTGTGRRHEQFF.

The chain carries TRBV24-1 and TRBJ2-7; possibly TRBD2 for D (6 bases). With 3 bases removed from V and 3 bases from J, the gap between germline ends came to 8 bases. The CDR3 sequence is 13 residues long. Germline V gene sequence: CDR1 KGHDR, CDR2 SFDVKD. CDR3 sequence: CATSDIGSYEQYF. CDR3 in DNA: TGTGCCACCAGTGATATCGGGAGCTACGAGCAGTACTTC.

The chain has TRBV28 and TRBJ2-4, with D possibly TRBD2 on 5 matching bases. The length of the CDR3 is 13 residues. Germline-derived CDR1 and CDR2 are MDHEN and SYDVKM. CDR3 in amino acids: CATSRSGGNIQYF. The DNA of the CDR3 is TGTGCTACCAGCAGATCTGGCGGGAACATTCAGTACTTC.

This rearrangement joins TRBV5-5 to TRBJ2-1; D ambiguous. CDR1 SGHKS and CDR2 YYEKEE come from the germline V gene (reference sequence). The ends were cut back, 2 bases at V and 1 base at J, with 4 bases in the middle. This CDR3 has 13 residues. The CDR3 DNA reads TGTGCCAGCAGCTTTCAGTCCTACAATGAGCAGTTCTTC. Its protein product is CASSFQSYNEQFF.

This chain links TRBV12-3 or TRBV12-4 with TRBJ2-2, with D unresolved. This CDR3 comprises 13 residues. V was cut by 5 bases and J by 4 bases, with 8 bases left in between. The CDR3 nucleotides are TGTGCCAGCAGTCCGTCCTCCACCGGGGAGCTGTTTTTT. It yields the protein CASSPSSTGELFF.

The rearrangement uses TRBV9 and TRBJ2-3; no clear D gene. V dropped 4 bases and J dropped 0 bases, with 6 bases sitting between them. This CDR3 has 13 residues. Germline values: CDR1 SGDLS, CDR2 YYNGEE. This CDR3 reads CASSRSSTDTQYF. The CDR3 bases are TGTGCCAGCAGCCGTTCTAGCACAGATACGCAGTATTTT. Full variable domain (rest looked up from reference TRBV9 and TRBJ2-3): DSGVTQTPKHLITATGQRVTLRCSPRSGDLSVYWYQQSLDQGLQFLIQYYNGEERAKGNILERFSAQQFPDLHSELNLSSLELGDSALYFCASSRSSTDTQYFGPGTRLTVL.

Ten or more counts support this clone. The V and J genes are TRBV6-2 or TRBV6-3 and TRBJ2-1; D not certain. The CDR3 covers 16 residues. V lost 6 bases to trimming and J lost 5 bases, with 20 bases between them. CDR1 and CDR2 from the germline V gene are MNHEY and SVGEGT. CDR3: CASSLPLARRHNEQFF. The CDR3 DNA follows: TGTGCCAGCAGCTTGCCCCTCGCCCGGCGGCACAATGAGCAGTTCTTC.

This clone was counted once. The chain recombines TRBV18 with TRBJ1-5, with TRBD1 as a possible D gene (6 bases). Trimming removed 4 bases at V and 7 bases at J, with 20 bases between. CDR3 length: 16 amino acids. The germline V gene encodes CDR1 KGHSH and CDR2 LQKENI. The CDR3 nucleotides read TGTGCCAGCTCACTAGGAGCGACAGGTTCGGGGCAGCCCCAGCATTTT. It encodes CASSLGATGSGQPQHF.

This clone has a single count. V is TRBV23-1 and J is TRBJ1-2; D is ambiguous. TRBV23-1 is recorded as an ORF, its role being uncertain. V lost 0 bases and J lost 0, with 5 bases in between. The CDR3 loop spans 14 amino acids. The CDR3 region is CASSQSGPNYGYTF. CDR3 bases: TGCGCCAGCAGTCAATCCGGTCCTAACTATGGCTACACCTTC.

The table lists this clone with a few counts. The rearrangement uses TRBV28 and TRBJ1-5; tentatively, D is TRBD1 (5 bases). Between the trimmed V and J ends, which lost 6 bases and 6 bases, there was a span of 15 bases. Germline V gene lookup returns CDR1 MDHEN and CDR2 SYDVKM. The CDR3 is made up of 14 amino acids. CDR3 amino acids: CASSTSQGGQPQHF. The CDR3 DNA is TGTGCCAGCAGCACGTCCCAGGGAGGTCAGCCCCAGCATTTT.